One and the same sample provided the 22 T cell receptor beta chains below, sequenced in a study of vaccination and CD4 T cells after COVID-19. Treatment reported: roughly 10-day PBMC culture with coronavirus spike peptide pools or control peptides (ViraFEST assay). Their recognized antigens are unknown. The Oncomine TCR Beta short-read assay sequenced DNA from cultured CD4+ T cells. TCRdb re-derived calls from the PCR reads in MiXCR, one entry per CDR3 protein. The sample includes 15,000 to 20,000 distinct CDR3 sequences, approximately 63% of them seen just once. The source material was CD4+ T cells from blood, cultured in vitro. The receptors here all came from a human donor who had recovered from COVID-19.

CDR3 residues: CASTRTGVYGYTF. CDR3 nucleotide sequence: TGTGCCAGCACCAGGACAGGAGTCTATGGCTACACCTTC. The rearrangement uses TRBV7-2 and TRBJ1-2; 7 bases fit TRBD1. This CDR3 comprises 13 residues. With V trimmed by 7 bases and J by 4 bases, 6 bases remained unmatched. Germline CDR1 SGHTA, CDR2 FQGNSA.

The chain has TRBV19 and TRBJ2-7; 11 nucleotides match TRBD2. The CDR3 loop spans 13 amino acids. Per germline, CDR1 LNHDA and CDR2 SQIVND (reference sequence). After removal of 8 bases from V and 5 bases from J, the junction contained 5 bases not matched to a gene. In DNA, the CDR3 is TGTGCCAGTCAGCTAGCGGGAGGAAACGAGCAGTACTTC. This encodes CASQLAGGNEQYF.

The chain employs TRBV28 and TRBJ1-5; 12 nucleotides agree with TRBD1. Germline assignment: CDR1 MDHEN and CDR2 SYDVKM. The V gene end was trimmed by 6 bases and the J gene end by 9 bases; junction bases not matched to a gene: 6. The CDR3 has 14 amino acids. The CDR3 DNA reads TGTGCCAGCAGGCAGGGGACAGGGGGCATGCCCCAGCATTTT. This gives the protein CASRQGTGGMPQHF.

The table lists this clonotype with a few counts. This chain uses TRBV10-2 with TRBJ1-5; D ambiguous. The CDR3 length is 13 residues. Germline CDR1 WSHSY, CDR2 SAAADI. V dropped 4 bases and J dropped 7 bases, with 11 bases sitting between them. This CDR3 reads CASSATVEQPQHF. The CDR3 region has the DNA TGCGCCAGCAGTGCTACAGTAGAACAGCCCCAGCATTTT.

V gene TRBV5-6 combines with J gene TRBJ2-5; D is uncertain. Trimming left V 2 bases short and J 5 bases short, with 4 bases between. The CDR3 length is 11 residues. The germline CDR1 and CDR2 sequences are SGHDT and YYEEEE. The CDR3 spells CASSLQETQYF. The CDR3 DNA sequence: TGTGCCAGCAGCTTACAGGAGACCCAGTACTTC.

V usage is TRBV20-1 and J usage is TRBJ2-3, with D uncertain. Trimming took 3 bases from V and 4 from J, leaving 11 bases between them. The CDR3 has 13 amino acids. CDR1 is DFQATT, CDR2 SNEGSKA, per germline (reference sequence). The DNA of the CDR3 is TGCAGTGCTAGCTGGGATGGGGCAGATACGCAGTATTTT. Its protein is CSASWDGADTQYF.

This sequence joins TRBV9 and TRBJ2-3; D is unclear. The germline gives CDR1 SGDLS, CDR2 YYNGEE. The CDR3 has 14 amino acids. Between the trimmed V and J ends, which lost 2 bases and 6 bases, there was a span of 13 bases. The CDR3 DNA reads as TGTGCCAGCAGCGTGGTCGACGAAGTGGATACGCAGTATTTT. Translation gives CASSVVDEVDTQYF.

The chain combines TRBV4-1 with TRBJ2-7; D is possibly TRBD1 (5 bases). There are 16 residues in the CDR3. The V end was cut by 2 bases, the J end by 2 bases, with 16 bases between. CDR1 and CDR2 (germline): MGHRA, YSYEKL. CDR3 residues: CASSQSPYRKPYEQYF. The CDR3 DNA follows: TGCGCCAGCAGCCAATCCCCTTACAGGAAACCCTACGAGCAGTACTTC.

The CDR3 sequence: CSAQDRGGGYTF. DNA for the CDR3: TGCAGTGCTCAAGACAGGGGAGGTGGCTACACCTTC. V is TRBV20-1 and J is TRBJ1-2; 8 positions match TRBD1. V lost 5 bases to trimming and J lost 7 bases; unmatched junction nucleotides: 6. CDR3 length: 12 amino acids. Per germline, CDR1 DFQATT and CDR2 SNEGSKA (reference sequence).

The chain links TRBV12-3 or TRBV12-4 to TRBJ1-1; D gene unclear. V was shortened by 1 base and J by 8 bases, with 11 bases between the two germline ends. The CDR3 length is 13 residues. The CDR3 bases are TGTGCCAGCAGTTTAGATATGCGGGTGGAAGCTTTCTTT. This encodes CASSLDMRVEAFF.

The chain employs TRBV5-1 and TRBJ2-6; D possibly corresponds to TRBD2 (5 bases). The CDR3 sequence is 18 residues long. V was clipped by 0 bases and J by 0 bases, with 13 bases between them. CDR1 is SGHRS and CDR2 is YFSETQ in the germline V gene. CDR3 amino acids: CASSLDPGGYSGANVLTF. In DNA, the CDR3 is TGCGCCAGCAGCTTGGATCCAGGAGGATACTCTGGGGCCAACGTCCTGACTTTC.

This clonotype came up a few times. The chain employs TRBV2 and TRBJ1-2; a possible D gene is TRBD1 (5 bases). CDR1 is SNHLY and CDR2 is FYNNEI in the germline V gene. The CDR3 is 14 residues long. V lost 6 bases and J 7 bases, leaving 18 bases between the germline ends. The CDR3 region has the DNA TGTGCCAGCAGGTGGGGGGGGATGCAGAGTGGCTACACCTTC. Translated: CASRWGGMQSGYTF.

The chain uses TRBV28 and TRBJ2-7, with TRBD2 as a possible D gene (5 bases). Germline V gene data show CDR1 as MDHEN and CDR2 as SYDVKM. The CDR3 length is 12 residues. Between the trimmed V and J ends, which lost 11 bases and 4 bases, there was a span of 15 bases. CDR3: CASLKSGYEQYF. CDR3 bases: TGTGCCTCCCTGAAAAGCGGTTACGAGCAGTACTTC.

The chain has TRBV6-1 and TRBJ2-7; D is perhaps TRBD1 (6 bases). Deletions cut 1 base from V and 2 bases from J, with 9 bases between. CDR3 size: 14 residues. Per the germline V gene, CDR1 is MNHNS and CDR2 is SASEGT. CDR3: CASSEVKGAYEQYF. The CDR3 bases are TGTGCCAGCAGTGAAGTTAAGGGGGCCTACGAGCAGTACTTC.

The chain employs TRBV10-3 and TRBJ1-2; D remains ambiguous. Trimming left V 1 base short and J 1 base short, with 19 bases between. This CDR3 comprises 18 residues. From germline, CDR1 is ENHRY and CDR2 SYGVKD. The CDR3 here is CAISEYLQPKPLNYGYTF. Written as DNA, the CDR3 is TGTGCCATCAGTGAGTACTTGCAGCCCAAACCCCTTAACTATGGCTACACCTTC.

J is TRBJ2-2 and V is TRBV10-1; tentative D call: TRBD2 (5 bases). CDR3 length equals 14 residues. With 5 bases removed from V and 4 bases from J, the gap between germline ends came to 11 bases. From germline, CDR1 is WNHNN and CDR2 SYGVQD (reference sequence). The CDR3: CASSNGRGTGELFF. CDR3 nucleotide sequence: TGCGCCAGCAGTAACGGACGGGGCACCGGGGAGCTGTTTTTT.

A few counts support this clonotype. The CDR3 DNA reads as TGTGCCAGCAGCTTAGGCGGGAGTTCAGTCGAGCAGTACTTC. This gives the protein CASSLGGSSVEQYF. The chain is built from TRBV7-2 and TRBJ2-7, with TRBD2 matching 7 bases. V was pared by 1 base and J by 6 bases, with 6 bases of the junction left unmatched. Germline loops: CDR1 SGHTA, CDR2 FQGNSA. The CDR3 totals 14 residues.

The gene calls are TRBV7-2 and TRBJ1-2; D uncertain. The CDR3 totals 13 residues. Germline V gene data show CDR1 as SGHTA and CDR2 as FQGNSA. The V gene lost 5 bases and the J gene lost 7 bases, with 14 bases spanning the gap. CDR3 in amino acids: CASSPSVLFGYTF. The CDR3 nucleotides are TGTGCCAGCAGCCCGTCAGTTCTCTTTGGCTACACCTTC.

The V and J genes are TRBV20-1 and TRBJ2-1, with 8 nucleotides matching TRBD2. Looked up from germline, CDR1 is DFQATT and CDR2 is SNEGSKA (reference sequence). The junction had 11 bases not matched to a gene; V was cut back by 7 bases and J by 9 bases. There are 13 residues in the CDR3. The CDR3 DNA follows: TGCAGTGTTCGAGGGACTAGTCTCAGTGAGCAGTTCTTC. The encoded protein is CSVRGTSLSEQFF.

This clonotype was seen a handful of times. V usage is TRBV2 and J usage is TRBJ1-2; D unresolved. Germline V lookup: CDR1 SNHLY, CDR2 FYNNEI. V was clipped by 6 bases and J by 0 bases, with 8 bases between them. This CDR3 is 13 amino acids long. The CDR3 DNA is TGTGCCAGCAGGCTTACTGCTAACTATGGCTACACCTTC. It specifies CASRLTANYGYTF.

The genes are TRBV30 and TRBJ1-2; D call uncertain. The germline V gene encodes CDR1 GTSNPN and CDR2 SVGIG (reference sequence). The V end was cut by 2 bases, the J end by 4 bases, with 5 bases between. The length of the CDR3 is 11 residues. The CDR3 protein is CAWSMGYGYTF. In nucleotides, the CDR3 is TGTGCCTGGAGTATGGGCTATGGCTACACCTTC.

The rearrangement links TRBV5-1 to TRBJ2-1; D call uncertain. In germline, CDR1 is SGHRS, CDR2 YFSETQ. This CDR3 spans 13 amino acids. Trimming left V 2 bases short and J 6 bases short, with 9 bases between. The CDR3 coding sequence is TGCGCCAGCAGCTTCGATACCTCCAATGAGCAGTTCTTC. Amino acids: CASSFDTSNEQFF.